This entry describes one TCR beta chain. The V end lost 0 bases, the J end lost 8 bases, and 10 bases lay between the germline ends. CDR3 size: 13 residues. CDR1 is SGHTA, CDR2 FQGNSA, per germline. These data belong to a study of T cell clones after liver transplantation. TCRdb's table, derived via immunoSEQ multiplex PCR, lists solely in-frame clones and lacks some. The sample includes 65,000 to 80,000 clones, approximately 87% seen only once; the top ten take 2.8%. Sample: CD4+ T cells from blood, taken at the 22-month timepoint. The rearrangement links TRBV7-2 to TRBJ1-2; the D gene is possibly TRBD1 (5 bases). This receptor was taken from a human patient who received a liver transplant. Some T cells may have come from the graft donor. For the CDR3, the DNA is TGTGCCAGCAGCTTAGCGAAGGGACGGGGCTACACCTTC. Its translation is CASSLAKGRGYTF.